Only a few counts were recorded for the clone carrying this T cell receptor beta chain. CDR3 length equals 15 residues. With 2 bases clipped from V and 1 base from J, the junction kept 2 bases outside the gene matches. The germline gives CDR1 MNHNY, CDR2 SVGAGI (reference sequence). The memory fraction was CD4+CD45RO+CD25- cells. Full-length variable regions came from constant-region reverse primers plus semi-nested Nested Universal Primer A PCR. One entry per CDR3 protein, called by TCRdb with MiXCR from the 5' RACE reads. The data contain tens of thousands of distinct CDR3 sequences, roughly 23% of them singletons.

The sample consisted of memory CD4+ T cells sorted from a lymph node. Documented subset: memory CD4+ T cells, CD4+CD45RO+CD25-. This chain links TRBV6-6 with TRBJ1-5; 7 nucleotides line up with TRBD1. The clonotype comes from a female donor with breast cancer. CDR3 protein: CASSYETGSNQPQHF. The CDR3 bases are TGTGCCAGCAGTTACGAGACAGGGAGCAATCAGCCCCAGCATTTT.